This T cell receptor (beta chain) was sequenced in a study of blood T cell repertoires in COVID-19. Study summary: Some COVID-19 samples were acute and others convalescent; all came from the United States, Italy and Spain. Sources were T cells, B-cell-depleted T cells, or PBMCs; the material itself was cDNA or gDNA.

The CDR3 runs to 17 residues. Trimming stripped 0 bases from V and 1 base from J, with 15 bases between. Germline V gives CDR1 LNHNV, CDR2 YYDKDF (reference sequence). In the source study's methods: How many nucleated cells were present was estimated from reference gene primer amplification. Clones were read by immunoSEQ multiplex PCR, and TCRdb kept only the in-frame ones, dropping some. V, J and clone size are those of that table, while D and trimming were read from the DNA. Of fewer than 250,000 clones listed, 80% to 95% are singletons. The Seattle patients, enrolled during active infection, were followed longitudinally.

V and J are TRBV15 and TRBJ1-1, with TRBD1 as a possible D gene (5 bases). The clonotype originates from a man aged 25 to 45 with COVID-19, enrolled during active disease. The specimen sequenced was peripheral blood. CDR3 in amino acids: CATSRERTYLPNTEAFF. The CDR3 region has the DNA TGTGCCACCAGCAGAGAGAGGACATACCTCCCGAACACTGAAGCTTTCTTT.